A selection of T cell receptor beta chains follows, all from one sample in a study of regulatory T cells in long-lasting Graves disease. TCRdb recomputed calls from the multiplex PCR reads with MiXCR, one row per CDR3 protein. Seen here are a few hundred thousand distinct CDR3 sequences, about a sixth observed once, and the top ten hold around a quarter. These data are also associated with another study on T cells in Graves' hyperthyroidism and ophthalmopathy.

The material sequenced was peripheral blood mononuclear cells (PBMCs), taken at new diagnosis, from a patient treated with antithyroid drugs. Source of these receptors: a woman between 18 and 29 years old with Graves disease. The CDR3 runs from the conserved cysteine through the conserved F or W. The D gene is left open where the match is weak. Expanded clones get a size class; other rows say once, few or many, or leave the size out.

clone_size,d_call,v_call,cdr3_length,j_call,cdr3_aa,cdr3_nt
many,NA,TRBV12-3/TRBV12-4,18,TRBJ1-5,CASSLRGSRGERNQPQHF,TGTGCCAGCAGTTTGCGTGGTTCTAGGGGTGAACGCAATCAGCCCCAGCATTTT
few,NA,TRBV7-6,14,TRBJ2-3,CASSPRQATDTQYF,TGTGCCAGCAGCCCCCGACAAGCCACAGATACGCAGTATTTT
many,TRBD2,TRBV15,15,TRBJ2-1,CATSRGTSGSYEQFF,TGTGCCACCAGCAGAGGGACTAGCGGGAGCTATGAGCAGTTCTTC
NA,NA,TRBV6-2/TRBV6-3,12,TRBJ2-7,CASSGQVYEQHF,TGTGCCAGCAGTGGCCAAGTCTACGAGCAGCACTTC
NA,NA,TRBV28,16,TRBJ1-5,CASSSPSRGDNQPQHF,TGTGCCAGCAGTTCCCCCTCCAGGGGTGACAATCAGCCCCAGCATTTT
NA,TRBD1,TRBV7-9,14,TRBJ2-1,CASRKGQGRNEQFF,TGTGCCAGCAGAAAGGGACAGGGGAGGAATGAGCAGTTCTTC
many,NA,TRBV12-3/TRBV12-4,17,TRBJ1-2,CASSFWEVGQVNYGYTF,TGTGCCAGCAGTTTTTGGGAGGTGGGGCAGGTTAACTATGGCTACACCTTC
NA,NA,TRBV2,14,TRBJ2-7,CASSEWWDAYEQYF,TGTGCCAGCAGTGAATGGTGGGACGCCTACGAGCAGTACTTC
NA,TRBD1,TRBV10-2,15,TRBJ1-1,CASSVEGALVTEAFF,TGCGCCAGCAGTGTTGAGGGGGCTCTGGTGACTGAAGCTTTCTTT
many,TRBD2,TRBV3-1,15,TRBJ2-1,CASSLLGGTNNEQFF,TGTGCCAGCAGCCTTCTAGGAGGGACTAACAATGAGCAGTTCTTC
NA,TRBD2,TRBV10-3,14,TRBJ2-4,CAISDSISGDIQYF,TGTGCCATCAGTGATTCTATAAGCGGGGACATTCAGTACTTC
few,NA,TRBV18,11,TRBJ1-3,CASSPGNANQF,TGTGCCAGCTCACCAGGTAATGCCAACCAATTT
many,NA,TRBV12-3/TRBV12-4,15,TRBJ2-2,CASSFRLGLSGELFF,TGTGCCAGCAGTTTTAGACTGGGATTGAGCGGGGAGCTGTTTTTT
NA,NA,TRBV11-3,15,TRBJ1-1,CASSPASTYNTEAFF,TGTGCCAGCAGCCCCGCGTCAACCTATAACACTGAAGCTTTCTTT
few,TRBD2,TRBV4-1,16,TRBJ2-1,CASSQVRLADNNEQFF,TGCGCCAGCAGCCAAGTTCGACTAGCGGACAACAATGAGCAGTTCTTC
many,NA,TRBV19,15,TRBJ1-2,CASLDRGRTNYGYTF,TGTGCCAGTTTGGACAGAGGACGAACTAACTATGGCTACACCTTC
many,TRBD1,TRBV29-1,12,TRBJ2-7,CSVEQGADEQYF,TGCAGCGTTGAACAGGGGGCCGACGAGCAGTACTTC
NA,TRBD1,TRBV7-8,15,TRBJ1-6,CASSPGDRGNSPLHF,TGTGCCAGCAGCCCCGGGGACAGGGGTAATTCACCCCTCCACTTT
many,NA,TRBV28,14,TRBJ2-5,CASSQRWNQETQYF,TGTGCCAGCAGTCAAAGGTGGAACCAAGAGACCCAGTACTTC
NA,NA,TRBV7-2,16,TRBJ2-2,CASSLELIANTGELFF,TGTGCCAGCAGCTTAGAACTTATCGCGAACACCGGGGAGCTGTTTTTT
few,NA,TRBV5-1,14,TRBJ1-1,CASSRGTGETEAFF,TGCGCCAGCAGCAGGGGGACGGGGGAGACTGAAGCTTTCTTT
many,TRBD2,TRBV30,16,TRBJ2-3,CAWHARLAGGRHTQYF,TGTGCCTGGCACGCTCGACTAGCGGGAGGGCGGCATACGCAGTATTTT
many,NA,TRBV29-1,10,TRBJ1-1,CSGGVTEAFF,TGCAGCGGGGGGGTCACTGAAGCTTTCTTT
many,NA,TRBV2,15,TRBJ2-1,CASSERGNPYNEQFF,TGTGCCAGCAGTGAACGGGGGAACCCCTACAATGAGCAGTTCTTC
many,TRBD1,TRBV6-5,15,TRBJ2-1,CASSYLDRAYNEQFF,TGTGCCAGCAGTTACTTGGACAGGGCCTACAATGAGCAGTTCTTC
NA,TRBD1,TRBV12-3/TRBV12-4,16,TRBJ2-6,CASSLGTGNGANVLTF,TGTGCCAGCAGTTTAGGGACAGGGAACGGGGCCAACGTCCTGACTTTC
few,NA,TRBV12-3/TRBV12-4,16,TRBJ2-1,CASSFWSPSVDNEQFF,TGTGCCAGCAGTTTTTGGTCCCCCTCAGTAGACAATGAGCAGTTCTTC
few,TRBD1,TRBV9,16,TRBJ2-7,CASSVGGGQGLYEQYF,TGTGCCAGCAGCGTAGGGGGGGGACAGGGTTTATACGAGCAGTACTTC
many,TRBD2,TRBV20-1,15,TRBJ2-7,CSAREGTSTFYEQYF,TGCAGTGCTAGAGAAGGGACTAGCACGTTCTACGAGCAGTACTTC
few,NA,TRBV30,12,TRBJ2-4,CAWGLSKNIQYF,TGTGCCTGGGGACTTTCCAAAAACATTCAGTACTTC
many,TRBD1,TRBV28,14,TRBJ2-5,CASSLTTGSEAQYF,TGTGCCAGCAGTTTAACGACAGGGTCAGAGGCCCAGTACTTC
few,NA,TRBV14,14,TRBJ2-7,CASSQSGRPYEQYF,TGTGCCAGCAGCCAATCCGGCAGGCCCTACGAGCAGTACTTC
NA,NA,TRBV15,15,TRBJ2-2,CATRWGQKNTGELFF,TGTGCCACCAGATGGGGGCAGAAAAACACCGGGGAGCTGTTTTTT
many,TRBD2,TRBV28,17,TRBJ2-3,CASSLMTSGLVKDTQYF,TGTGCCAGCAGTTTAATGACTAGCGGGTTAGTAAAGGATACGCAGTATTTT
many,TRBD1,TRBV28,14,TRBJ1-2,CASSWDRSNYGYTF,TGTGCCAGCAGTTGGGACAGATCTAACTATGGCTACACCTTC
many,TRBD2,TRBV28,16,TRBJ2-3,CASSPRTSGNTDTQYF,TGTGCCAGCAGCCCGAGGACTAGCGGGAACACAGATACGCAGTATTTT
many,NA,TRBV18,13,TRBJ1-1,CASSRTRDTEAFF,TGTGCCAGCTCGCGGACTAGGGACACTGAAGCTTTCTTT
few,NA,TRBV28,16,TRBJ1-5,CASTWGQGLTRQPQHF,TGTGCCAGCACCTGGGGGCAGGGGCTCACCCGGCAGCCCCAGCATTTT
NA,NA,TRBV4-2,15,TRBJ1-5,CASSQDQRGEEPQHF,TGTGCCAGCAGCCAAGATCAGAGGGGCGAGGAGCCCCAGCATTTT